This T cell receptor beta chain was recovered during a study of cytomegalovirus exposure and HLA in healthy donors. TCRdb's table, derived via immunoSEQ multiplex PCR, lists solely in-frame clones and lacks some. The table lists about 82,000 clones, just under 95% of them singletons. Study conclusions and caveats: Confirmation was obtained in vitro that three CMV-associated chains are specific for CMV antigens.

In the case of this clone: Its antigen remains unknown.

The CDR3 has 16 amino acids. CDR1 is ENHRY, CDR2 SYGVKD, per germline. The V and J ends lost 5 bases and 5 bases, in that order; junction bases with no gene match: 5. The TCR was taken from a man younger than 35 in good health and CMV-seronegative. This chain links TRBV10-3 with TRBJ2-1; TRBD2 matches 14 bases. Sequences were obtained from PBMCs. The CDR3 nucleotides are TGTGCCATCAGTCCTAGACTAGCGGGAGGGGACAATGAGCAGTTCTTC. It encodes CAISPRLAGGDNEQFF.